Below are 10 T cell receptor beta chains sequenced from a single sample in a study of blood T cells in healthy people across ages. Then a second PCR, running roughly 7 to 11 cycles, was carried out with a sample-barcoded 5' primer and a J-beta primer mix. Via MiXCR, TCRdb re-called the 5' RACE reads, giving one row per CDR3 protein. Altogether hundreds of thousands of distinct CDR3 sequences are present, 56% being singletons, with the ten largest covering 20% to 30%. Input material: blood. All receptors derive from a man aged 40-50 years in good health.

The chain couples TRBV6-6 to TRBJ2-7, with D perhaps TRBD1 or TRBD2 (6 bases each). CDR3 length: 15 residues. Trimming stripped 4 bases from V and 5 bases from J, with 18 bases between. The germline V gene encodes CDR1 MNHNY and CDR2 SVGAGI (reference sequence). The CDR3: CASSSTLGGADEQYF. DNA for the CDR3: TGTGCCAGCAGTTCCACGCTCGGGGGCGCGGACGAGCAGTACTTC.

The rearrangement joins TRBV6-6 to TRBJ2-7; a weak D match, TRBD1 (6 bases). Germline assignment: CDR1 MNHNY and CDR2 SVGAGI (reference sequence). Trimming pared 8 bases from V and 0 bases from J, leaving 14 bases between. This CDR3 comprises 14 residues. CDR3: CASANRARSYEQYF. The CDR3 DNA reads as TGTGCCAGCGCAAACAGGGCACGCTCCTACGAGCAGTACTTC.

This chain connects TRBV27 to TRBJ1-1; the D is unclear. The germline V gene has CDR1 MNHEY and CDR2 SMNVEV (reference sequence). The V gene lost 6 bases and the J gene lost 4 bases, with 21 bases spanning the gap. This CDR3 region has 16 residues. The CDR3 loop is CASSSWETPYRTEAFF. The CDR3 coding sequence is TGTGCCAGCAGCTCTTGGGAGACCCCATATCGCACTGAAGCTTTCTTT.

The chain combines TRBV15 with TRBJ2-3; the match to TRBD1 covers 7 bases. There are 14 residues in the CDR3. V shed 4 bases and J 5 bases; nucleotides not matched to a gene: 6. Germline-derived CDR1 and CDR2 are LNHNV and YYDKDF (reference sequence). The CDR3 protein is CATSKGQQRDTQYF. CDR3 nucleotide sequence: TGTGCCACCAGCAAGGGACAGCAGAGAGATACGCAGTATTTT.

This sequence joins TRBV27 and TRBJ2-7; D is uncertain. The V and J ends lost 7 bases and 7 bases respectively, with 17 bases between them. Germline CDR1 reads MNHEY; CDR2 reads SMNVEV (reference sequence). This CDR3 contains 13 residues. The chain's CDR3 is CASTPSTYNEQYF. CDR3 sequence (DNA): TGTGCCAGCACGCCTAGTACCTACAATGAGCAGTACTTC.

CDR3 amino acids: CSAPPADTDTQYF. The CDR3 coding sequence is TGCAGTGCTCCTCCCGCGGACACAGATACGCAGTATTTT. V usage is TRBV20-1 and J usage is TRBJ2-3; D is undetermined. The CDR3 has 13 residues. CDR1 is DFQATT, CDR2 SNEGSKA, per germline (reference sequence). The V gene lost 5 bases and the J gene lost 2 bases, with 11 bases spanning the gap.

The count of this clonotype is one. The chain has TRBV6-6 and TRBJ2-4, with 7 bases identical to TRBD1. The DNA end lines up better with TRBJ2-7; the J call may be wrong. The CDR3 is made up of 13 amino acids. In germline, CDR1 is MNHNY, CDR2 SVGAGI (reference sequence). The CDR3 region has the DNA TGTGCCAGCAGCAGGGGGATGTCCTACGAGCAGTACTTC. It yields the protein CASSRGMSYEQYF.

The gene calls are TRBV6-2 or TRBV6-3 and TRBJ1-2, with a tentative D call TRBD1 (5 bases). The V end was cut by 8 bases, the J end by 4 bases, with 11 bases between. In germline, CDR1 is MNHEY, CDR2 SVGEGT. The CDR3 has 12 residues. The CDR3 reads CASGEGSYGYTF. The CDR3 DNA reads TGTGCCAGCGGGGAGGGGAGCTATGGCTACACCTTC.

In this sample, this clonotype turned up once. The chain uses TRBV9 and TRBJ2-6; TRBD2 agrees at 10 bases. Trimming took 0 bases from V and 1 from J; bases not matched to a gene: 7. The length of the CDR3 is 19 residues. Germline-derived CDR1 and CDR2 are SGDLS and YYNGEE. CDR3 sequence reads: CASSVALAGGGSGANVLTF. CDR3 nucleotide sequence: TGTGCCAGCAGCGTAGCTTTAGCGGGGGGCGGTTCTGGGGCCAACGTCCTGACTTTC.

This chain links TRBV15 with TRBJ2-3, with 8 bases identical to TRBD1. The V segment lost 8 bases and the J segment 3 bases; nucleotides outside the gene matches: 19. Per germline, CDR1 LNHNV and CDR2 YYDKDF (reference sequence). The CDR3 totals 18 residues. CDR3 residues: CATASNRGATIKTDTQYF. In DNA form, the CDR3 reads TGTGCCACCGCCAGCAACAGGGGGGCCACCATTAAAACAGATACGCAGTATTTT.